These T cell receptor beta chains were read from a single sample in a study of T cell changes during pregnancy in multiple sclerosis. Sequencing was performed with immunoSEQ multiplex PCR; in TCRdb, only in-frame clones are kept and a portion is missing. This table holds 40,000 to 50,000 clones, about nine tenths found once. The input for sequencing was CD8+ T cells from peripheral blood mononuclear cells, taken in the first trimester of pregnancy. The source of these receptors is a female donor with multiple sclerosis, enrolled in a pregnancy study. CDR3s include the opening cysteine and the closing phenylalanine or tryptophan.

J gene: TRBJ2-1
V gene: TRBV7-7
CDR3 protein: CASSLNPGTPIDEQFF

J gene: TRBJ2-1
V gene: TRBV29-1
CDR3 protein: CSVIPIGTGIDEQFF

J gene: TRBJ2-7
V gene: TRBV7-2
CDR3 protein: CASSPGTGRFGPYEQYF

J gene: TRBJ1-5
V gene: TRBV12-1
CDR3 protein: CASSQQLDRERLRSNQPQHF

J gene: TRBJ2-1
V gene: TRBV29-1
CDR3 protein: CSGERGGNEQFF

J gene: TRBJ2-2
V gene: TRBV21-1
CDR3 protein: CASVLKGDTTGELFF

J gene: TRBJ1-3
V gene: TRBV14
CDR3 protein: CASSIAGNTIYF

J gene: TRBJ1-4
V gene: TRBV19
CDR3 protein: CASSIIVGVENEKLFF

J gene: TRBJ2-7
V gene: TRBV5-8
CDR3 protein: CASSSDSSYYEQYF

J gene: TRBJ1-5
V gene: TRBV6-6
CDR3 protein: CASSEGRDNAGQPQHF

J gene: TRBJ1-4
V gene: TRBV4-1
CDR3 protein: CASSQDPAGHEKLFF